What follows are 29 T cell receptor beta chains derived from one specimen sequenced in a study of vaccination and CD4 T cells after COVID-19. Sequencing of cultured CD4+ T cell DNA used the Oncomine TCR Beta short-read assay. Using its own MiXCR run on the PCR reads, TCRdb lists one record per CDR3 protein. The sample lists about 22,000 distinct CDR3 sequences; 46% were seen once. Time point reported: late sampling 161 to 241 days after vaccination in a few convalescent patients. The treatment was: approximately 11-day PBMC culture with coronavirus spike peptide pools or control peptides (ViraFEST assay). Their antigens are not known. The sequenced sample was CD4+ T cells from blood, cultured in vitro, obtained about 7 months after SARS-CoV-2 vaccination. The receptors here all came from a human donor who had recovered from COVID-19.

This clonotype is judged medium-sized. The chain combines TRBV24-1 with TRBJ2-1; TRBD2 matches at 8 bases. The germline V gene has CDR1 KGHDR and CDR2 SFDVKD. The CDR3 contains 15 residues. With V trimmed by 4 bases and J by 10 bases, 11 bases remained unmatched. The CDR3 DNA is TGTGCCACCAGTGACCCGGGGGGAGCGGGAGTAGAGCAGTTCTTC. Protein product: CATSDPGGAGVEQFF.

The chain is built from TRBV6-1 and TRBJ2-3; 7 bases align to TRBD1. Looked up from germline, CDR1 is MNHNS and CDR2 is SASEGT. CDR3 size: 14 residues. J was trimmed by 5 bases and V by 7 bases; bases with no gene match: 9. The CDR3 is CASKLRGRGDTQYF. CDR3 nucleotides: TGTGCCAGCAAATTAAGGGGGCGCGGAGATACGCAGTATTTT.

V usage is TRBV20-1 and J usage is TRBJ2-1; no firm D call. The ends were cut back, 0 bases at V and 3 bases at J, with 9 bases in the middle. Per the germline V gene, CDR1 is DFQATT and CDR2 is SNEGSKA (reference sequence). The CDR3 loop spans 14 amino acids. The CDR3 DNA sequence: TGCAGTGCTAGAGAGGTTAGGGACTACAATGAGCAGTTCTTC. This codes for CSAREVRDYNEQFF.

This clonotype was counted a few times. V and J are TRBV25-1 and TRBJ1-2, with D tentatively TRBD1 (6 bases). The ends were cut back, 4 bases at V and 7 bases at J, with 13 bases in the middle. The CDR3 consists of 13 residues. CDR1 is MGHDK, CDR2 SYGVNS, per germline. The CDR3 here is CASSGGAGLGYTF. CDR3 nucleotides: TGTGCCAGCAGTGGGGGGGCCGGGCTTGGCTACACCTTC.

The V and J genes are TRBV20-1 and TRBJ2-2, with a weak D call TRBD2 (6 bases). The CDR3 length is 17 residues. The germline V gene encodes CDR1 DFQATT and CDR2 SNEGSKA (reference sequence). Trimming stripped 0 bases from V and 5 bases from J, with 19 bases between. CDR3 nucleotides: TGCAGTGCTAGAGATCTCCGGAGGCGGGGAGTAACCGGGGAGCTGTTTTTT. This translates into CSARDLRRRGVTGELFF.

This clonotype showed up just a few times. The chain recombines TRBV20-1 with TRBJ2-5, with 13 bases lining up with TRBD2. This CDR3 region has 17 residues. The V gene end was trimmed by 0 bases and the J gene end by 2 bases; junction bases not matched to a gene: 6. Germline values: CDR1 DFQATT, CDR2 SNEGSKA (reference sequence). The CDR3 region has the DNA TGCAGTGCTAGAGATTGGACTAGCGGGGGAGTTCAAGAGACCCAGTACTTC. Translating it yields CSARDWTSGGVQETQYF.

The gene calls are TRBV6-2 or TRBV6-3 and TRBJ2-5, with 13 positions matching TRBD2. CDR1 is MNHEY and CDR2 is SVGEGT in the germline V gene. This CDR3 spans 14 amino acids. With 6 bases clipped from V and 4 bases from J, the junction kept 2 bases outside the gene matches. CDR3 residues: CASRRLAGGETQYF. The CDR3, as DNA: TGTGCCAGCAGAAGACTAGCGGGGGGAGAGACCCAGTACTTC.

The chain joins TRBV19 to TRBJ1-5, with D possibly TRBD1 on 5 matching bases. V gave up 7 bases and J gave up 6 bases, with 22 bases separating them. Germline V gives CDR1 LNHDA, CDR2 SQIVND (reference sequence). This CDR3 comprises 16 residues. The chain's CDR3 is CASTVSPGGTTQPQHF. The CDR3 region has the DNA TGTGCCAGTACCGTGTCCCCCGGGGGGACGACTCAGCCCCAGCATTTT. Full variable domain (outside the CDR3, taken from reference TRBV19 and TRBJ1-5): DGGITQSPKYLFRKEGQNVTLSCEQNLNHDAMYWYRQDPGQGLRLIYYSQIVNDFQKGDIAEGYSVSREKKESFPLTVTSAQKNPTAFYLCASTVSPGGTTQPQHFGDGTRLSIL.

This clonotype was seen only a few times. The V and J genes are TRBV7-3 and TRBJ2-5; weak D call: TRBD1 (5 bases). This CDR3 has 12 residues. V lost 2 bases, J lost 9 bases, and 10 bases lay in between. Germline V lookup: CDR1 SGHTA, CDR2 FQGTGA. CDR3 bases: TGTGCCAGCAGCTTAGCGCAGGGTGCCCAGTACTTC. Translating gives CASSLAQGAQYF.

This chain uses TRBV27 with TRBJ2-7; 8 bases align to TRBD2. The junction had 13 bases not matched to a gene; V was cut back by 7 bases and J by 5 bases. Germline values: CDR1 MNHEY, CDR2 SMNVEV (reference sequence). There are 15 residues in the CDR3. The DNA of the CDR3 is TGTGCCAGCATGCCTCTGACGGGAGGGCGAAACGAGCAGTACTTC. Protein sequence: CASMPLTGGRNEQYF.

In this sample, this clonotype turned up a few times. The chain couples TRBV27 to TRBJ1-1; tentative D call: TRBD1 (6 bases). Trimming shortened V by 5 bases and J by 7 bases, and 11 bases separated the two germline ends. The CDR3 is 12 residues long. Germline V gives CDR1 MNHEY, CDR2 SMNVEV (reference sequence). The CDR3 region is CASSLRGGEAFF. The CDR3, as DNA: TGTGCCAGCAGTCTAAGGGGGGGTGAAGCTTTCTTT.

This clonotype was observed a few times. The CDR3 nucleotides read TGTGCCAGCAGCTTATGGGGAGGGGATACGCAGTATTTT. Translating gives CASSLWGGDTQYF. The chain recombines TRBV7-9 with TRBJ2-3, with 7 bases identical to TRBD2. The CDR3 runs 13 residues. The V gene end was trimmed by 2 bases and the J gene end by 6 bases; junction bases not matched to a gene: 2. The germline V gene has CDR1 SEHNR and CDR2 FQNEAQ (reference sequence).

This chain uses TRBV6-2 or TRBV6-3 with TRBJ1-6; 7 nucleotides align to TRBD1. The trim removed 9 bases at V and 10 bases at J, leaving 9 bases unmatched. The germline V gene encodes CDR1 MNHEY and CDR2 SVGEGT. The CDR3 has 13 residues. The CDR3 nucleotides read TGTGCCAGTTCCACGCAGGGGGACTCACCCCTCCACTTT. Amino acid sequence: CASSTQGDSPLHF.

A word on this clonotype: A read error may account for a junction end that differs from germline. This sequence joins TRBV7-2 and TRBJ2-5, with a tentative D call TRBD1 (7 bases). CDR1 is SGHTA and CDR2 is FQGNSA in the germline V gene. This CDR3 is 16 amino acids long. DNA of the CDR3: TGTGCCAGCAGCCGACAGAGACAGGGTTGGGGGGAGACCCGGTACTTC. It is translated as CASSRQRQGWGETRYF. Drawing the rest from reference TRBV7-2 and TRBJ2-5, the complete variable domain is GAGVSQSPSNKVTEKGKDVELRCDPISGHTALYWYRQSLGQGLEFLIYFQGNSAPDKSGLPSDRFSAERTGGSVSTLTIQRTQQEDSAVYLCASSRQRQGWGETRYFGPGTRLLVL.

The chain links TRBV29-1 to TRBJ1-2; TRBD1 aligns across 7 bases. Germline V CDR1 and CDR2: SQVTM, ANQGSEA. V lost 8 bases to trimming and J lost 3 bases; unmatched junction nucleotides: 9. There are 13 residues in the CDR3. CDR3 sequence (DNA): TGCAGCTCAAGCCGGGACAGCTACTATGGCTACACCTTC. It yields the protein CSSSRDSYYGYTF.

J is TRBJ2-3 and V is TRBV21-1; TRBD1, as called in the table, went unchecked against the DNA. TRBV21-1 is assigned pseudogene status. The CDR3 covers 15 residues. The CDR3 region has the DNA TGTGCCAGCAGCAAAGCGACAGGGGGCGCAGATACGCAGTATTTT. Its translation is CASSKATGGADTQYF.

This sequence joins TRBV7-2 and TRBJ2-1; a weak D match, TRBD2 (7 bases). Per the germline V gene, CDR1 is SGHTA and CDR2 is FQGNSA. The CDR3 loop spans 15 amino acids. V lost 2 bases and J 4 bases, leaving 12 bases between the germline ends. CDR3 in amino acids: CASSLMGGQYNEQFF. The CDR3, as DNA: TGTGCCAGCAGCTTAATGGGGGGGCAGTACAATGAGCAGTTCTTC.

The V call is TRBV6-1, the J call TRBJ1-6, with 7 bases fitting TRBD1. Germline loops: CDR1 MNHNS, CDR2 SASEGT. Germline trimming cut 5 bases from V and 9 bases from J; bases unmatched to any gene: 7. The CDR3 loop spans 14 amino acids. The CDR3 region is CASSKTGDTSPLHF. CDR3 nucleotide sequence: TGTGCCAGCAGTAAAACAGGGGATACTTCACCCCTCCACTTT.

The chain carries TRBV7-9 and TRBJ1-1; 9 bases are a match to TRBD1. The junction had 9 bases not matched to a gene; V was cut back by 6 bases and J by 1 base. CDR3 length: 16 residues. Germline assignment: CDR1 SEHNR and CDR2 FQNEAQ (reference sequence). The CDR3 loop reads CASRFGTGFPNTEAFF. The DNA of the CDR3 is TGTGCCAGCAGGTTCGGGACAGGGTTCCCGAACACTGAAGCTTTCTTT.

To note about this clonotype: It may be a read error: a sequence one base away is much more abundant. The chain combines TRBV7-2 with TRBJ2-7; D remains unclear. This CDR3 region has 11 residues. The V gene lost 4 bases and the J gene lost 5 bases, with 6 bases spanning the gap. The germline gives CDR1 SGHTA, CDR2 FQGNSA. In DNA form, the CDR3 reads TGTGCCAGCAGCTCTTACGACGAGCAGTACTTC. Its translation: CASSSYDEQYF.

This clonotype turned up a few times. This sequence joins TRBV20-1 and TRBJ2-1, with D possibly called TRBD1 or TRBD2 (5 bases each). The germline V and J ends were trimmed by 3 bases and 3 bases, with 15 bases remaining between them. The V gene's germline CDR1 is DFQATT and CDR2 SNEGSKA (reference sequence). This CDR3 contains 15 residues. The CDR3 loop reads CSASISLGDYNEQFF. For the CDR3, the DNA is TGCAGTGCTAGTATCAGCTTGGGGGACTACAATGAGCAGTTCTTC.

This chain joins TRBV6-5 and TRBJ2-5; D remains ambiguous. The CDR3 consists of 14 residues. V was pared by 0 bases and J by 0 bases, with 5 bases between. Germline CDR1 MNHEY, CDR2 SVGAGI. The CDR3 protein is CASSYSGHQETQYF. Written as DNA, the CDR3 is TGTGCCAGCAGTTACTCCGGACACCAAGAGACCCAGTACTTC.

This clonotype appeared a few times. This chain connects TRBV27 to TRBJ2-5, with 11 positions matching TRBD2. The CDR3 has 14 residues. Germline trimming cut 4 bases from V and 7 bases from J; bases unmatched to any gene: 5. Germline CDR1 MNHEY, CDR2 SMNVEV (reference sequence). CDR3 bases: TGTGCCAGCAGTTCATTAGCGGGAGGGGGGACCCAGTACTTC. It encodes CASSSLAGGGTQYF.

The chain carries TRBV7-2 and TRBJ1-6; no clear D. The germline V and J ends were trimmed by 3 bases and 5 bases, with 11 bases remaining between them. The CDR3 loop spans 15 amino acids. Germline loops: CDR1 SGHTA, CDR2 FQGNSA. This CDR3 reads CASSFLGTDNSPLHF. CDR3 bases: TGTGCCAGCAGCTTCCTTGGTACAGATAATTCACCCCTCCACTTT.

The V and J genes are TRBV5-1 and TRBJ1-2; TRBD1 is a possible D gene (6 bases). Germline V gives CDR1 SGHRS, CDR2 YFSETQ. This CDR3 is 14 amino acids long. Between the trimmed V and J ends, which lost 4 bases and 3 bases, there was a span of 13 bases. CDR3: CASSPGGTDYGYTF. The CDR3, as DNA: TGCGCCAGCAGCCCTGGGGGCACGGACTATGGCTACACCTTC.

This clonotype was seen more than once but under ten times. This chain connects TRBV20-1 to TRBJ2-1; D is undetermined. This CDR3 contains 14 residues. V was trimmed by 5 bases and J by 4 bases, leaving 15 bases between them. Germline V CDR1 and CDR2: DFQATT, SNEGSKA (reference sequence). The CDR3 protein is CSAERYSLYNEQFF. CDR3 sequence (DNA): TGCAGTGCTGAAAGATACTCCCTTTACAATGAGCAGTTCTTC.

This clonotype turned up a few times. V usage is TRBV6-1 and J usage is TRBJ1-5, with D possibly being TRBD1 (5 bases). CDR1 and CDR2 from the germline V gene are MNHNS and SASEGT. The CDR3 consists of 14 residues. V was pared by 6 bases and J by 6 bases, with 15 bases between. DNA of the CDR3: TGTGCCAGCAGAGAGGGAGGGACCGGTCAGCCCCAGCATTTT. It encodes CASREGGTGQPQHF.

This clonotype was counted only a few times. The V gene is TRBV28, the J gene TRBJ1-5, with a tentative D call TRBD1 (6 bases). Trimming removed 5 bases at V and 6 bases at J, with 14 bases between. This CDR3 is 14 amino acids long. CDR1 is MDHEN, CDR2 SYDVKM, per germline. The CDR3 region has the DNA TGTGCCAGCAGTAGATACAGGGTTGGTCAGCCCCAGCATTTT. Translating gives CASSRYRVGQPQHF.

This clonotype has just a few counts. For the CDR3, the DNA is TGTGCCACCAGCAGAGTCGGCGGGGTTAGCACAGATACGCAGTATTTT. The encoded protein is CATSRVGGVSTDTQYF. The chain carries TRBV15 and TRBJ2-3, with a tentative D call TRBD2 (6 bases). V lost 1 base and J lost 0, with 11 bases in between. This CDR3 spans 16 amino acids. From germline, CDR1 is LNHNV and CDR2 YYDKDF (reference sequence).